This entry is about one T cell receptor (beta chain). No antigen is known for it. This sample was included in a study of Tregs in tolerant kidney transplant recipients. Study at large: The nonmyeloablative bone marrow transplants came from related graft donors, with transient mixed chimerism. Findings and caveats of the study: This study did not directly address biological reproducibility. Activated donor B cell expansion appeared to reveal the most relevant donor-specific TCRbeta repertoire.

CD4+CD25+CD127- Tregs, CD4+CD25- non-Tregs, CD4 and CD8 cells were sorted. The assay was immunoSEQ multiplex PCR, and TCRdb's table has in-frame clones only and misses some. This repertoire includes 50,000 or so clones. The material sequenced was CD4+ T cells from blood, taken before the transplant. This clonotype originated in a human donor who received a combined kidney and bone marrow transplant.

This CDR3 is CASSLGLANREQYF. The DNA read from the CDR3 is TGTGCCAGCTCACTCGGACTAGCGAATCGCGAG. This chain uses TRBV18 with TRBJ2-7, with 9 bases identical to TRBD2. From the germline J gene comes the end of the CDR3, since the read stops 3 residues before it. CDR1 KGHSH and CDR2 LQKENI come from the germline V gene. V was clipped by 4 bases and J by 6 bases; unmatched bases: 7. The CDR3 consists of 14 residues.